This T cell receptor beta chain was profiled in a study of control samples from healthy donors and cancer patients. The V end lost 5 bases, the J end lost 12 bases, and 10 bases lay between the germline ends. This CDR3 region has 11 residues. Assay: immunoSEQ multiplex PCR; the TCRdb copy retains only in-frame clones and omits some. This sample has 95,000 to 150,000 clones, with about 90% found just once. The TCR originated in a man in his forties or fifties in good health. The material sequenced was blood. J is TRBJ2-2 and V is TRBV12-3 or TRBV12-4; D remains ambiguous. CDR3 DNA: TGTGCCAGCAGTGAGAATATGAAGCTGTTTTTT. Its protein is CASSENMKLFF.